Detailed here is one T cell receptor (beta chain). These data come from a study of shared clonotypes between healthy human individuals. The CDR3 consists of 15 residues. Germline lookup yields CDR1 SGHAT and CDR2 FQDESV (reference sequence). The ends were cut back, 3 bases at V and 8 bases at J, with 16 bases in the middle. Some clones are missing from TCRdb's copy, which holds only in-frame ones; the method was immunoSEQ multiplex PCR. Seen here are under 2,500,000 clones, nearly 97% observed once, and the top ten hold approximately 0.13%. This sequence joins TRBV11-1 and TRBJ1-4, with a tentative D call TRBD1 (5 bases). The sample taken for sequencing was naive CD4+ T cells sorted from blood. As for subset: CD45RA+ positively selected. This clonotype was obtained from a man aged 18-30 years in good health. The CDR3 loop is CASSFWGTDEEKLFF. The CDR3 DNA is TGTGCCAGCAGCTTCTGGGGGACCGATGAGGAAAAACTGTTTTTT.